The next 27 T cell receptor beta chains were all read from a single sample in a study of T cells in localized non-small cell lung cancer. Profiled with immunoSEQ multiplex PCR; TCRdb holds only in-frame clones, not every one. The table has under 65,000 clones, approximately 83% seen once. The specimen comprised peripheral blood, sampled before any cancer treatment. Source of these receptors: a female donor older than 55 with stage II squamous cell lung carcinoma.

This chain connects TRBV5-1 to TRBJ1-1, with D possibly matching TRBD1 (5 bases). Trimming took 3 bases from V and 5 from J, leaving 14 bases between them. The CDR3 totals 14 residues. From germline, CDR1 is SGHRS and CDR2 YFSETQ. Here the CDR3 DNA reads TGCGCCAGCAGCTCCCAAGGGGTGGGGACTGAAGCTTTCTTT. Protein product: CASSSQGVGTEAFF. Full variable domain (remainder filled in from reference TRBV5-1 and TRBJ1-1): KAGVTQTPRYLIKTRGQQVTLSCSPISGHRSVSWYQQTPGQGLQFLFEYFSETQRNKGNFPGRFSGRQFSNSRSEMNVSTLELGDSALYLCASSSQGVGTEAFFGQGTRLTVV.

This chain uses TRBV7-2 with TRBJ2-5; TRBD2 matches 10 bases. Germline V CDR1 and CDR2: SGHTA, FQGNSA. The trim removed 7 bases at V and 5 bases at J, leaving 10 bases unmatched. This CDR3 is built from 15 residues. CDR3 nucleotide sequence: TGTGCCAGCACTCAGCGGGGGGGCCGATTGGAGACCCAGTACTTC. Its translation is CASTQRGGRLETQYF.

In nucleotides, the CDR3 is TGTGCCAGCAGCCGTACAGATACGCAGTATTTT. It encodes CASSRTDTQYF. The V gene is TRBV5-4, the J gene TRBJ2-3, with D unclear. V lost 4 bases, J lost 3 bases, and 3 bases lay in between. CDR1 is SGHNT, CDR2 YYREEE, per germline (reference sequence). The CDR3 is 11 amino acids.

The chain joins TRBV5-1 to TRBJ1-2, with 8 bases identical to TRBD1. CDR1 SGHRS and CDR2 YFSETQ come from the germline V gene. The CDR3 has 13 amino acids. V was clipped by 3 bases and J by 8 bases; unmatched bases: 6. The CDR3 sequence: CASSSAGQEGYTF. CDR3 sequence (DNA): TGCGCCAGCAGCTCGGCGGGACAGGAAGGCTACACCTTC.

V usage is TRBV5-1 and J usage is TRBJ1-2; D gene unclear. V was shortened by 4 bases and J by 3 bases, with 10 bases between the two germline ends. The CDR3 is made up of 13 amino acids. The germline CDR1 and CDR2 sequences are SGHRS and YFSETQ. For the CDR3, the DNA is TGCGCCAGCAGCCTGGGCGTATACTATGGCTACACCTTC. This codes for CASSLGVYYGYTF. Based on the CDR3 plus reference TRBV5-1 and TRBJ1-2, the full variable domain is KAGVTQTPRYLIKTRGQQVTLSCSPISGHRSVSWYQQTPGQGLQFLFEYFSETQRNKGNFPGRFSGRQFSNSRSEMNVSTLELGDSALYLCASSLGVYYGYTFGSGTRLTVV.

CDR3 residues: CASSSGPNTEAFF. CDR3 in DNA: TGTGCCAGCAGTTCGGGCCCGAACACTGAAGCTTTCTTT. The rearrangement joins TRBV6-5 to TRBJ1-1; D gene ambiguous. V was clipped by 4 bases and J by 1 base, with 7 bases between them. Germline loops: CDR1 MNHEY, CDR2 SVGAGI. The CDR3 has 13 residues.

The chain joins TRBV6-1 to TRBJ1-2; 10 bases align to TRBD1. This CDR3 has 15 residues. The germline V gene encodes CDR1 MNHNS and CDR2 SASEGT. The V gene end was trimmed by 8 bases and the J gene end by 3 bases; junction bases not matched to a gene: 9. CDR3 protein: CASSKGGTGDYGYTF. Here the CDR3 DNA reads TGTGCCAGCTCTAAGGGGGGGACAGGGGACTATGGCTACACCTTC.

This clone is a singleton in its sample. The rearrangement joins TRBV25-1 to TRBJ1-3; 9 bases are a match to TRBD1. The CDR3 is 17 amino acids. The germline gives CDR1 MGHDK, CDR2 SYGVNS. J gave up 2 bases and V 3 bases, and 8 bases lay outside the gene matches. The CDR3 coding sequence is TGTGCCAGCAGTGACCCTAAACAGGGGGCAGCTGGAAACACCATATATTTT. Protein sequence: CASSDPKQGAAGNTIYF.

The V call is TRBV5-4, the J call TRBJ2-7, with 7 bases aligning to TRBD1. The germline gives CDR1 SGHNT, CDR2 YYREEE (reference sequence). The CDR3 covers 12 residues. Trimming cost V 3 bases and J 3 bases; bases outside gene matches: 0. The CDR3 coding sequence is TGTGCCAGCAGCTGGGACAGCTACGAGCAGTACTTC. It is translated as CASSWDSYEQYF.

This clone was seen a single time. The CDR3: CASSYTSSGNTIYF. DNA of the CDR3: TGTGCCAGCAGCTACACGAGCTCTGGAAACACCATATATTTT. The V gene is TRBV14, the J gene TRBJ1-3; D remains ambiguous. Germline V gene sequence: CDR1 SGHDN, CDR2 FVKESK. V lost 5 bases and J lost 0, with 8 bases in between. This CDR3 spans 14 amino acids.

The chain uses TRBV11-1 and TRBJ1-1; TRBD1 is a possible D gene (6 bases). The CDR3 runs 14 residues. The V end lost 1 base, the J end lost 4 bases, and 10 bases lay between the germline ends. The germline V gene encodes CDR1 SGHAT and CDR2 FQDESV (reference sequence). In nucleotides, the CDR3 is TGTGCCAGCAGCTTAGATGGGGGCGGCACTGAAGCTTTCTTT. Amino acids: CASSLDGGGTEAFF.

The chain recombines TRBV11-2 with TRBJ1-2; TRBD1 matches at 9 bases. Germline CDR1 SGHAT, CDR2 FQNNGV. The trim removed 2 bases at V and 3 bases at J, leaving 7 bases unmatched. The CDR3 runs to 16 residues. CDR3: CASSLYTRDRDYGYTF. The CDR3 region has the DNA TGTGCCAGCAGCTTATACACCCGGGACAGGGACTATGGCTACACCTTC.

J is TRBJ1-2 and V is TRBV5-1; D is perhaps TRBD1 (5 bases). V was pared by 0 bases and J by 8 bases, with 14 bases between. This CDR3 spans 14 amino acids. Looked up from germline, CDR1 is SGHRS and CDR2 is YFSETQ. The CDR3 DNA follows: TGCGCCAGCAGCTTGGCCGTCTCCAAGGGGGGCTACACCTTC. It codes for CASSLAVSKGGYTF.

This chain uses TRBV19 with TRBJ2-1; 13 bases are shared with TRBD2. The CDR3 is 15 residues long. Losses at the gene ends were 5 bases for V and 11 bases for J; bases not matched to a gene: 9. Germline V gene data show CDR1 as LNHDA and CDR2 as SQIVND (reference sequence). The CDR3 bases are TGTGCCAGTAGTGCCCAACTAGCGGGGGGGCCAAAGCAGTTCTTC. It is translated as CASSAQLAGGPKQFF.

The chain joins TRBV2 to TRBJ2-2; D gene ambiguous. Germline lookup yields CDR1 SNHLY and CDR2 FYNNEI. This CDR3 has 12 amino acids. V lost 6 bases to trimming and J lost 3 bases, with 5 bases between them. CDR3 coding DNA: TGTGCCAGCAGGACGGACACCGGGGAGCTGTTTTTT. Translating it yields CASRTDTGELFF.

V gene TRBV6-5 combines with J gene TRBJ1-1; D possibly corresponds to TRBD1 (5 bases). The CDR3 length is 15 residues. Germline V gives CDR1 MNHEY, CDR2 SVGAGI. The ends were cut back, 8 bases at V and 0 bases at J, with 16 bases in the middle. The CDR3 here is CASRENDRLNTEAFF. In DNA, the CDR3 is TGTGCCAGCCGGGAGAATGACAGACTGAACACTGAAGCTTTCTTT.

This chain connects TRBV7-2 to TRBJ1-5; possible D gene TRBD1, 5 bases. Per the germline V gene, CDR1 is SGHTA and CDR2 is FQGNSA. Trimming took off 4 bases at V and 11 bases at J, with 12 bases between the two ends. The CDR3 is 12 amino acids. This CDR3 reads CASSSPWGAQHF. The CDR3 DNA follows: TGTGCCAGCAGCTCCCCTTGGGGGGCCCAGCATTTT.

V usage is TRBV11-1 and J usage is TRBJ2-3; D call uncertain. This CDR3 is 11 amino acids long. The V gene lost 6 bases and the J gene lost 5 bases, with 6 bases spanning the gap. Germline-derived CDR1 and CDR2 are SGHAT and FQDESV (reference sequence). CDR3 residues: CASRSGDTQYF. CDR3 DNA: TGTGCCAGCAGATCTGGAGATACGCAGTATTTT.

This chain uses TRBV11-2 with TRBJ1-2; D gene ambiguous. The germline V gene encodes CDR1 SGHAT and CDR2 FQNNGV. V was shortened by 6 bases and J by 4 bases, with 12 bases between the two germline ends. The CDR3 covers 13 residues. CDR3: CASSLGQAYGYTF. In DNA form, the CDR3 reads TGTGCCAGCAGTCTAGGGCAGGCCTATGGCTACACCTTC.

CDR3 amino acids: CASSEVPRGVNQPQHF. CDR3 nucleotides: TGTGCCAGCAGTGAAGTACCCAGAGGGGTAAATCAGCCCCAGCATTTT. The rearrangement uses TRBV6-1 and TRBJ1-5; a weak D match, TRBD1 (5 bases). This CDR3 is 16 amino acids long. Germline CDR1 is MNHNS and CDR2 is SASEGT. Trimming stripped 1 base from V and 4 bases from J, with 14 bases between.

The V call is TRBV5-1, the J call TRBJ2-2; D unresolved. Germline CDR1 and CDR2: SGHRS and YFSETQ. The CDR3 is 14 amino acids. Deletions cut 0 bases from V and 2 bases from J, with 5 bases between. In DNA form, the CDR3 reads TGCGCCAGCAGCTTGGGGCCTAACACCGGGGAGCTGTTTTTT. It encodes CASSLGPNTGELFF.

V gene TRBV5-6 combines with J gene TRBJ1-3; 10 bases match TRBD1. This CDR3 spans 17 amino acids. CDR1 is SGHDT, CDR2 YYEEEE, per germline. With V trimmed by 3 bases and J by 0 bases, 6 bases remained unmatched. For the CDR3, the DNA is TGTGCCAGCAGCTCAGACAGGGGGCCCCACTCTGGAAACACCATATATTTT. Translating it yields CASSSDRGPHSGNTIYF.

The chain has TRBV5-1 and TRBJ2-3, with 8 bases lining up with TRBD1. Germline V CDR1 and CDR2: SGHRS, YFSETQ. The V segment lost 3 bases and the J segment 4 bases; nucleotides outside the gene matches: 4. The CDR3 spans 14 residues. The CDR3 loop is CASSSGGNADTQYF. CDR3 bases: TGCGCCAGCAGCTCAGGGGGCAACGCAGATACGCAGTATTTT.

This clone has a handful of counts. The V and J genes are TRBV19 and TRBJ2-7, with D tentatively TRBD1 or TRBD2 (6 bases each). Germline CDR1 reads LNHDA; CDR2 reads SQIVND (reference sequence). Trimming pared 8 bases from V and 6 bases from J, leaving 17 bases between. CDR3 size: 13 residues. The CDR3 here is CASAGGPGFEQYF. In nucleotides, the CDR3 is TGTGCCAGTGCTGGGGGGCCTGGGTTCGAGCAGTACTTC.

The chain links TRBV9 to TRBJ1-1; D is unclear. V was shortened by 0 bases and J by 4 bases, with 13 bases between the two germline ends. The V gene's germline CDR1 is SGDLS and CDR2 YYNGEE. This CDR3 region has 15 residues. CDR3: CASSVESRGITEAFF. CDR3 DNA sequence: TGTGCCAGCAGCGTAGAGTCGCGGGGAATCACTGAAGCTTTCTTT.

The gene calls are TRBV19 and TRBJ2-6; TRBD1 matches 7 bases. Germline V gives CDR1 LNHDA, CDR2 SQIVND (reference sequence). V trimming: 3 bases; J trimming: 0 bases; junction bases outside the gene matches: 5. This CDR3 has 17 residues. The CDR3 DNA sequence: TGTGCCAGTAGTATGCCGACAGGGATCTCTGGGGCCAACGTCCTGACTTTC. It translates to CASSMPTGISGANVLTF.

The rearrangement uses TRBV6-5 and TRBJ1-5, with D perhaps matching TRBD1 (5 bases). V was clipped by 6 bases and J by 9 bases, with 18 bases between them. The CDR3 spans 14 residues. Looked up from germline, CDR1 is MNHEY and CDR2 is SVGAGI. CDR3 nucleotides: TGTGCCAGCAGACTGGGGCCAGGCAGTATGCCCCAGCATTTT. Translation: CASRLGPGSMPQHF.